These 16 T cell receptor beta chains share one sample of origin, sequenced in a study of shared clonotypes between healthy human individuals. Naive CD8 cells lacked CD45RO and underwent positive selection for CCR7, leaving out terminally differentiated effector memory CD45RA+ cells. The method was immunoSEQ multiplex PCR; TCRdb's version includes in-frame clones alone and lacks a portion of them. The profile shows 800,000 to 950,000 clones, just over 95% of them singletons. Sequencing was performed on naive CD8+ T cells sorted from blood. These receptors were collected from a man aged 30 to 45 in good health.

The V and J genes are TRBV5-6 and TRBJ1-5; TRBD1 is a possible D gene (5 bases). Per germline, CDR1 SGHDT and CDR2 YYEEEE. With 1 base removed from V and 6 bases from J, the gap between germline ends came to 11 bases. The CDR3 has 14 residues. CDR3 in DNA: TGTGCCAGCAGCTTGCAGGGCGGGAGTCAGCCCCAGCATTTT. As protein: CASSLQGGSQPQHF.

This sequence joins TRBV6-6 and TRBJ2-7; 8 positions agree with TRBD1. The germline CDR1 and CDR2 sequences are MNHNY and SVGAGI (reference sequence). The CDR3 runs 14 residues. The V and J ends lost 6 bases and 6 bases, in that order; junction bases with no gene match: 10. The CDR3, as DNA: TGTGCCAGCAGATCCCGGACAGGGTGGTTCGAGCAGTACTTC. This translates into CASRSRTGWFEQYF.

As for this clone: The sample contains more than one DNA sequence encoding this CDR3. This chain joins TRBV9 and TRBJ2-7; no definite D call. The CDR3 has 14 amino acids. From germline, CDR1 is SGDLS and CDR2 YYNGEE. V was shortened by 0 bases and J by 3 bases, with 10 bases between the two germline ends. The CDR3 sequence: CASSVGPGGYEQYF. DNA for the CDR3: TGTGCCAGCAGCGTAGGCCCCGGTGGCTACGAGCAGTACTTC.

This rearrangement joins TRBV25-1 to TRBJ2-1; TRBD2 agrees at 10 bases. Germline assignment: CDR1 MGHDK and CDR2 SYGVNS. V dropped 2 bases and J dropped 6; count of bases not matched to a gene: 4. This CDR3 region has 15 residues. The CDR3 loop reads CASSEGVAGGNEQFF. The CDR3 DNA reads TGTGCCAGCAGTGAAGGGGTAGCGGGGGGCAATGAGCAGTTCTTC.

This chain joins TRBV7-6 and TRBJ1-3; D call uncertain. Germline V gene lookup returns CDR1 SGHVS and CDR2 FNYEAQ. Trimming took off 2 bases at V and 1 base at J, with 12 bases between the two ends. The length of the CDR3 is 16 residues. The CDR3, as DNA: TGTGCCAGCAGCTTATCAGGAGACGGATCTGGAAACACCATATATTTT. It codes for CASSLSGDGSGNTIYF.

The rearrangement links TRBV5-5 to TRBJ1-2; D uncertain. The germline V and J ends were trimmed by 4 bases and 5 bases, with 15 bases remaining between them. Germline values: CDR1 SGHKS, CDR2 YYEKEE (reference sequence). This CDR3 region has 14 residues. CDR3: CASSPASGRYGYTF. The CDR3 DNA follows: TGTGCCAGCAGCCCAGCCTCCGGGAGATATGGCTACACCTTC.

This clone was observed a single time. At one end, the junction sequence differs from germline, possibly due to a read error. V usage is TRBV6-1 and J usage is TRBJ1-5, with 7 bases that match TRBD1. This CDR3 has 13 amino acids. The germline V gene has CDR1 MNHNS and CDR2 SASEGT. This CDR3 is CASSETTGPRLFF. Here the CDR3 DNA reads TGTGCCAGCAGTGAAACGACAGGGCCTAGGTTATTCTTT.

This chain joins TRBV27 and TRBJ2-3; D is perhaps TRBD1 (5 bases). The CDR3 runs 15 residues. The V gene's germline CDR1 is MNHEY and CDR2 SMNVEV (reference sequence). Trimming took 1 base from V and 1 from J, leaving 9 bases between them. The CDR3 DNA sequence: TGTGCCAGCAGTTTATTTACGACAGGCACAGATACGCAGTATTTT. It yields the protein CASSLFTTGTDTQYF.

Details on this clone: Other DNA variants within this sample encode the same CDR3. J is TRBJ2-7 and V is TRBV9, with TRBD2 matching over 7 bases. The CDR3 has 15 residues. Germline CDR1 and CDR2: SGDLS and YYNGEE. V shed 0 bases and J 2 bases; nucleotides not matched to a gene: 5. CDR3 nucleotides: TGTGCCAGCAGCGTAGCTGCGGGAGCCCCCTACGAGCAGTACTTC. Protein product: CASSVAAGAPYEQYF.

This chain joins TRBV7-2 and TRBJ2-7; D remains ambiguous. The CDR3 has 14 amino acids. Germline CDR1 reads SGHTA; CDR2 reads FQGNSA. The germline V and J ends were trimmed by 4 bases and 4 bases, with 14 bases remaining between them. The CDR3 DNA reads TGTGCCAGCAGCTCTTCAGCAACTCGTTACGAGCAGTACTTC. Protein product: CASSSSATRYEQYF. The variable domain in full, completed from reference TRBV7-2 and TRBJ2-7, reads GAGVSQSPSNKVTEKGKDVELRCDPISGHTALYWYRQSLGQGLEFLIYFQGNSAPDKSGLPSDRFSAERTGGSVSTLTIQRTQQEDSAVYLCASSSSATRYEQYFGPGTRLTVT.

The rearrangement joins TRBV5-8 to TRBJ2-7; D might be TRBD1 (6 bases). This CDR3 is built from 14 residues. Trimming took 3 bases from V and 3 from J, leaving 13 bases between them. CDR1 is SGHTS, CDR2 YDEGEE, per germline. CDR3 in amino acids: CASSSRDTYYEQYF. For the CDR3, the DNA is TGTGCCAGCAGCTCCCGGGACACCTACTACGAGCAGTACTTC.

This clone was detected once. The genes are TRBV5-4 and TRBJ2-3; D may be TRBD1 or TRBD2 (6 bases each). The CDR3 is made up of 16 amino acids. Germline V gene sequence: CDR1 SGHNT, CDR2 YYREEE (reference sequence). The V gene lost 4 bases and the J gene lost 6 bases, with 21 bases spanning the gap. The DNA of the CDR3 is TGTGCCAGCAGCCACGGGGGATACAGGGAAGAGGATACGCAGTATTTT. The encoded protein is CASSHGGYREEDTQYF.

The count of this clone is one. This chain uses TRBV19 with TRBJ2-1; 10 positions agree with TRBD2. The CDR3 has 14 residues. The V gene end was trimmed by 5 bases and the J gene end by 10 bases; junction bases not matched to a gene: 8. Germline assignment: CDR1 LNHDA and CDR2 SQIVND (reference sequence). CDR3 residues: CASSGLAGASEQFF. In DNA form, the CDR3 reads TGTGCCAGTAGTGGCCTAGCGGGAGCTTCGGAGCAGTTCTTC.

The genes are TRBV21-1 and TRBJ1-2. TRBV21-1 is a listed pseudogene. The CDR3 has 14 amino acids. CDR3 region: CASSKARGTRQDTF. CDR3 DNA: TGTGCCAGCAGCAAAGCGCGGGGGACACGTCAAGACACCTTC.

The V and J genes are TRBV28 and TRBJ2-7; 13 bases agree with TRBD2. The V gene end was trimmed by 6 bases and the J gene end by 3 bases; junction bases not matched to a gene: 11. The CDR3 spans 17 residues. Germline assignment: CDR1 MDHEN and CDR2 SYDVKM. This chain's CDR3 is CASSPRTSGSWDYEQYF. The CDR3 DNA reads TGTGCCAGCAGCCCCCGGACTAGCGGGAGTTGGGACTACGAGCAGTACTTC.

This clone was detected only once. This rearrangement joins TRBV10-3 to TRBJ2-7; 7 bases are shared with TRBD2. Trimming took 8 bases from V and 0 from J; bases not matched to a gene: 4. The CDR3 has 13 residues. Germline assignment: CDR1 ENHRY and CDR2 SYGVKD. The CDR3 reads CAIGGSHSYEQYF. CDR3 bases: TGTGCCATCGGCGGGAGCCACTCCTACGAGCAGTACTTC.